These 9 T cell receptor beta chains came from one sample sequenced in a study of beta chain features in type 1 diabetes (dated by TCRdb to about 2018). The paper as a whole reports these results and caveats: Type 1 diabetes patients showed a moderate but significant shortening of TCRB CDR3 length in all four CD4+ subsets.

The library was obtained by the immunoSEQ multiplex PCR assay. The High Capacity cDNA Reverse Transcription Kit was used to reverse transcribe all of the isolated RNA, meaning that expressed TCRB transcripts were what got sequenced. This is the immuneACCESS table as TCRdb keeps it, with only in-frame sequences that have V and J called. A part of the clones is gone; compared with another copy, unresolved V genes explain less than half, and the rest is unexplained. The sample table lists about 650,000 clones, around 12% of them with a count of one. Of the sample, roughly 0.11% falls within the top ten clones. Their target antigens are unknown. Sequencing was performed on naive CD4+ T cells from blood. Taken with the paper, the label for cell subset or site translates to: true naive CD4+ T cells. These receptors were obtained from a man between 25 and 39 years old with type 1 diabetes.

This clone was detected ten times or more. The genes are TRBV4-1 and TRBJ2-7; TRBD1 might be the D (6 bases). Per germline, CDR1 MGHRA and CDR2 YSYEKL. The CDR3 covers 15 residues. With 2 bases removed from V and 2 bases from J, the gap between germline ends came to 13 bases. The DNA for the CDR3 is TGCGCCAGCAGCCAATATTCGGACAGCACCTACGAGCAGTACTTC. This gives the protein CASSQYSDSTYEQYF.

This clone was found a few times. The chain links TRBV7-9 to TRBJ1-1; D gene ambiguous. Germline CDR1 and CDR2: SEHNR and FQNEAQ (reference sequence). This CDR3 has 14 residues. V lost 4 bases, J lost 1 base, and 10 bases lay in between. The CDR3 coding sequence is TGTGCCAGCAGCTCATGGACGGAGAACACTGAAGCTTTCTTT. This sequence encodes CASSSWTENTEAFF.

There are a few counts of this clone. This chain joins TRBV4-2 and TRBJ2-5, with TRBD1 identical over 11 bases. V was pared by 1 base and J by 5 bases, with 3 bases of the junction left unmatched. The CDR3 loop spans 15 amino acids. Germline loops: CDR1 LGHNA, CDR2 YNFKEQ. The CDR3 coding sequence is TGTGCCAGCAGCCAAGGGACAGGGGGCGGCGAGACCCAGTACTTC. Translation: CASSQGTGGGETQYF.

The rearrangement uses TRBV5-1 and TRBJ1-4; possible D gene TRBD1, 5 bases. Trimming cost V 4 bases and J 10 bases, with 17 bases left between them. Germline V gene lookup returns CDR1 SGHRS and CDR2 YFSETQ. CDR3 size: 14 residues. This CDR3 is CASSNKDRQGKLFF. CDR3 DNA sequence: TGCGCCAGCAGCAACAAGGACCGTCAGGGAAAACTGTTTTTT.

This clone was recorded a few times. The rearrangement uses TRBV2 and TRBJ2-4; the D gene is possibly TRBD1 (6 bases). V shed 4 bases and J shed 0 bases, with 10 bases lying between them. The CDR3 is made up of 15 amino acids. Germline V gene sequence: CDR1 SNHLY, CDR2 FYNNEI. The CDR3 DNA follows: TGTGCCAGCAGTGCGCAGGGGATAGCCAAAAACATTCAGTACTTC. As protein: CASSAQGIAKNIQYF. The variable domain in full, with the rest retrieved from reference TRBV2 and TRBJ2-4, is EPEVTQTPSHQVTQMGQEVILRCVPISNHLYFYWYRQILGQKVEFLVSFYNNEISEKSEIFDDQFSVERPDGSNFTLKIRSTKLEDSAMYFCASSAQGIAKNIQYFGAGTRLSVL.

This clone was detected a few times. The rearrangement joins TRBV4-3 to TRBJ2-3; the D gene is possibly TRBD2 (6 bases). The CDR3 runs 14 residues. V lost 2 bases to trimming and J lost 4 bases, with 10 bases between them. CDR1 is LGHNA and CDR2 is YSLEER in the germline V gene. The CDR3 loop reads CASSQTSIADTQYF. CDR3 nucleotides: TGCGCCAGCAGCCAAACTAGCATCGCAGATACGCAGTATTTT.

Comment on this clone: Other DNA sequences in the same sample also yield this CDR3. The J gene is TRBJ1-5, the V gene TRBV18; no clear D. Trimming left V 2 bases short and J 1 base short, with 3 bases between. The CDR3 sequence is 13 residues long. Germline loops: CDR1 KGHSH, CDR2 LQKENI. The CDR3 loop is CASSPDSNQPQHF. The CDR3 nucleotides read TGTGCCAGCTCACCAGACAGCAATCAGCCCCAGCATTTT.

In DNA form, the CDR3 reads TGTGCCAGCAGTCGACAGGTAGCTAACTATGGCTACACCTTC. Encoded protein: CASSRQVANYGYTF. The chain has TRBV6-5 and TRBJ1-2, with D tentatively TRBD1 (6 bases). The CDR3 is made up of 14 amino acids. The V end lost 5 bases, the J end lost 0 bases, and 10 bases lay between the germline ends. Germline V lookup: CDR1 MNHEY, CDR2 SVGAGI.

This clone was counted only a few times. The chain joins TRBV7-3 to TRBJ2-2; 9 bases are a match to TRBD1. The V segment lost 4 bases and the J segment 7 bases; nucleotides outside the gene matches: 13. The CDR3 sequence is 17 residues long. In germline, CDR1 is SGHTA, CDR2 FQGTGA. The CDR3 protein is CASSSPGQGAGHGELFF. Here the CDR3 DNA reads TGTGCCAGCAGCTCTCCGGGACAGGGTGCAGGTCACGGGGAGCTGTTTTTT.